The clone carrying this T cell receptor (beta chain) is a singleton in its sample. What it binds is unknown. The sample belongs to a study of identifying expanded T cells in peripheral blood. The study's findings and limits: Technical replicates showed around 1.2 changed clones; approximately 2 weeks 15 to 20; four weeks 19. Across healthy donors, higher total template counts meant significantly greater approximately 2-week count variance.

No infections or other immune events were documented during collection. Germline CDR1 SGHNT, CDR2 YYREEE (reference sequence). The CDR3 consists of 13 residues. Trimming took 2 bases from V and 4 from J, leaving 7 bases between them. Clones were sequenced by immunoSEQ multiplex PCR, and TCRdb holds only the in-frame ones, with some missing. The sample comprises about 100,000 clones, over 80% of which are singletons, and around 5% rests with the top ten. The sequence came from a person aged 18 to 75 in good health. The rearrangement links TRBV5-4 to TRBJ2-1, with D possibly TRBD1 on 6 matching bases. The sequenced sample consisted of blood. In DNA form, the CDR3 reads TGTGCCAGCAGCTTAGGGACATACAATGAGCAGTTCTTC. It specifies CASSLGTYNEQFF.